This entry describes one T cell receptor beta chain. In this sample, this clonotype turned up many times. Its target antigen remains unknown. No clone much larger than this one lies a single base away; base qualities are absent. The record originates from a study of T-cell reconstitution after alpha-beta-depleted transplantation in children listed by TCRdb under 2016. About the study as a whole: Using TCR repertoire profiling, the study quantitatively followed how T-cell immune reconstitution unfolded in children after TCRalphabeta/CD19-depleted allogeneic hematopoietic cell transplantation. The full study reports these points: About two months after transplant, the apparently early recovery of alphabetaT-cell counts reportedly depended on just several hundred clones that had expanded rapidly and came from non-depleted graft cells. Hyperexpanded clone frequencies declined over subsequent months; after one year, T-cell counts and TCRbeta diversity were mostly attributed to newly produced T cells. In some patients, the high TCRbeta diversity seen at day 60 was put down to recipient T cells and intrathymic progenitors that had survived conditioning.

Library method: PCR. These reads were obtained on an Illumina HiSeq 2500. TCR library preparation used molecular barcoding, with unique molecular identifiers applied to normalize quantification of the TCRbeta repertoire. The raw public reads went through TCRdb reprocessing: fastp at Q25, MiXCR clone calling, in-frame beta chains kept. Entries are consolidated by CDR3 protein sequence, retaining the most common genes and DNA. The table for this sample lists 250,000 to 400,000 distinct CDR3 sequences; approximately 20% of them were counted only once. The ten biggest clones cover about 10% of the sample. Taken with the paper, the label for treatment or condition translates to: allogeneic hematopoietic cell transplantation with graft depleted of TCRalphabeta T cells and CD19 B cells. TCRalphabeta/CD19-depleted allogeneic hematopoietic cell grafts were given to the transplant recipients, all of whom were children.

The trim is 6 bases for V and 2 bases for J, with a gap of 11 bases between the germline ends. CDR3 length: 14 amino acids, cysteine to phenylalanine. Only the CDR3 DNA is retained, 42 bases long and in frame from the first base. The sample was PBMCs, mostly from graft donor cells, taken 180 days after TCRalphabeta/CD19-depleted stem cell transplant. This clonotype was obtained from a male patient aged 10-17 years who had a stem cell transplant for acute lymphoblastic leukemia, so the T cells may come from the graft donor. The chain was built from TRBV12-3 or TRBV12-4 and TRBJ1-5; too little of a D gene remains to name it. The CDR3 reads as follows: CASSYSARNQPQHF. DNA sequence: TGTGCCAGCAGCTACAGTGCACGCAATCAGCCCCAGCATTTT.